The clone carrying this T cell receptor (beta chain) was detected only a few times. The source of the sample is a study of blood T cell repertoires in COVID-19. Participant age was roughly 18 to 90 years, and participants resided in 20 to 30 US areas. Per the original data handling: Scientists estimated how many nucleated cells there were by amplifying reference gene primers. TCRdb keeps only in-frame clones here, not all; method: immunoSEQ multiplex PCR. V, J and clone size derive from that table, while D and trimming were established from the DNA sequence. The table has roughly 250,000 clones, approximately 86% seen once; the top ten hold approximately 1.7%. Sequencing used PBMCs or T cells enriched from blood (not recorded which). The clonotype originates from a woman in her forties or fifties who had recovered from COVID-19.

The CDR3 bases are TGCGCCAGCAGCTTGGAAGGGAGCTCCTACAATGAGCAGTTCTTC. Translating it yields CASSLEGSSYNEQFF. The chain recombines TRBV5-1 with TRBJ2-1; the D gene is possibly TRBD2 (5 bases). This CDR3 has 15 residues. CDR1 and CDR2 (germline): SGHRS, YFSETQ. V lost 0 bases and J lost 0, with 7 bases in between.